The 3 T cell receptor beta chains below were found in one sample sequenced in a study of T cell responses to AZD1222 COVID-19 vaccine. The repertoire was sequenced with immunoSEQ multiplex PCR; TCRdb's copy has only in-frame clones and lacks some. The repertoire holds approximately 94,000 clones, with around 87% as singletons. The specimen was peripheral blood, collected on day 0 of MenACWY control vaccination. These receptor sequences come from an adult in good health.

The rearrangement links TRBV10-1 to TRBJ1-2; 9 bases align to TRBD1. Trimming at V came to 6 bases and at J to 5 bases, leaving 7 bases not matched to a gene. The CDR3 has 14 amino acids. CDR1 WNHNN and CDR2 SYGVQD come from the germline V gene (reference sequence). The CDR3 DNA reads TGCGCCAGCAGGGGACAGGGTCCTTCTTATGGCTACACCTTC. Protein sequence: CASRGQGPSYGYTF.

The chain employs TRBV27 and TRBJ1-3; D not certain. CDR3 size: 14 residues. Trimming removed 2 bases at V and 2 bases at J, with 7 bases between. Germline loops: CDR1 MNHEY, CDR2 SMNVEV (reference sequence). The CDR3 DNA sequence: TGTGCCAGCAGTTTACAAGGGACTGGAAACACCATATATTTT. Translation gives CASSLQGTGNTIYF.

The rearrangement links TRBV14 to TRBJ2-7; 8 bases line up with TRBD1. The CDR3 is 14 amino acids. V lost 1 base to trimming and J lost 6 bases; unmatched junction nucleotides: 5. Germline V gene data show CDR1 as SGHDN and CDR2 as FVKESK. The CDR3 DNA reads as TGTGCCAGCAGCCAAGTCGCAGGGGGCGGCGAGCAGTACTTC. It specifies CASSQVAGGGEQYF.